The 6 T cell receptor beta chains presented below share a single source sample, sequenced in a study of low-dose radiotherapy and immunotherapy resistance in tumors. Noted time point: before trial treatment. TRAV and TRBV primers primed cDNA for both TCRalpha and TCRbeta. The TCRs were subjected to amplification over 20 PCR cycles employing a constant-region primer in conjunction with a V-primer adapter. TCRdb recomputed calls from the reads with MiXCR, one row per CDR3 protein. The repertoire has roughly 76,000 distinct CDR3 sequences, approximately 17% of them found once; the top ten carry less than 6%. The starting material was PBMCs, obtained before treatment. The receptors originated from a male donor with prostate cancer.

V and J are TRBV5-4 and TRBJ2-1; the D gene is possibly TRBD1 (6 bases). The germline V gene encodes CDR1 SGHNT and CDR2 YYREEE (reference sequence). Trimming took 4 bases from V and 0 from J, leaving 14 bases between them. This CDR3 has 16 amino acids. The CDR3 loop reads CASSPTGQSSYNEQFF. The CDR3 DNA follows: TGTGCCAGCAGCCCTACAGGACAGAGCTCCTACAATGAGCAGTTCTTC. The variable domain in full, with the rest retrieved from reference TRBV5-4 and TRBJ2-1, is ETGVTQSPTHLIKTRGQQVTLRCSSQSGHNTVSWYQQALGQGPQFIFQYYREEENGRGNFPPRFSGLQFPNYSSELNVNALELDDSALYLCASSPTGQSSYNEQFFGPGTRLTVL.

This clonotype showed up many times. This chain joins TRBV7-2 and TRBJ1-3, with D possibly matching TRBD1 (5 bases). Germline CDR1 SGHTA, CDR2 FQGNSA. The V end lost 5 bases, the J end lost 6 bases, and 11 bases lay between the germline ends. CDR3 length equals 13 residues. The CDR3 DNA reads TGTGCCAGCAGCGACCGACAGTCAAACACCATATATTTT. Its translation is CASSDRQSNTIYF. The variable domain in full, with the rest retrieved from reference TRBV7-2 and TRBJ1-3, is GAGVSQSPSNKVTEKGKDVELRCDPISGHTALYWYRQSLGQGLEFLIYFQGNSAPDKSGLPSDRFSAERTGGSVSTLTIQRTQQEDSAVYLCASSDRQSNTIYFGEGSWLTVV.

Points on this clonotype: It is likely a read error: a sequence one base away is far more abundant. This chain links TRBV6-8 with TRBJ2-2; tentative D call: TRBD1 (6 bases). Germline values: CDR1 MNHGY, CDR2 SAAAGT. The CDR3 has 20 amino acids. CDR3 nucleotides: TGTTCCAGCAGAAAGGGGGTGGGGTCCCTTTCGTATCCCTTTACCGGGGAGCTGTTTTTT. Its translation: CSSRKGVGSLSYPFTGELFF.

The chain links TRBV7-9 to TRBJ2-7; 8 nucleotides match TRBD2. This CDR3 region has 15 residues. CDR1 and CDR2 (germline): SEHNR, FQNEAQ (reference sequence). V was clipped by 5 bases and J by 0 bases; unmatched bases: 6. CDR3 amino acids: CASSATSARSYEQYF. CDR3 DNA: TGTGCCAGCAGCGCGACTAGCGCACGCTCCTACGAGCAGTACTTC. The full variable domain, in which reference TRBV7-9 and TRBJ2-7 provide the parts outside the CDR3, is DTGVSQNPRHKITKRGQNVTFRCDPISEHNRLYWYRQTLGQGPEFLTYFQNEAQLEKSRLLSDRFSAERPKGSFSTLEIQRTEQGDSAMYLCASSATSARSYEQYFGPGTRLTVT.

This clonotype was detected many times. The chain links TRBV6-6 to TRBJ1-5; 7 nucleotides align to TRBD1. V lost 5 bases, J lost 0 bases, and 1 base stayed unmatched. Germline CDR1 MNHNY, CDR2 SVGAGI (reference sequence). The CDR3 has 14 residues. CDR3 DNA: TGTGCCAGCAGTCGGGACAGTAGCAATCAGCCCCAGCATTTT. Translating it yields CASSRDSSNQPQHF.

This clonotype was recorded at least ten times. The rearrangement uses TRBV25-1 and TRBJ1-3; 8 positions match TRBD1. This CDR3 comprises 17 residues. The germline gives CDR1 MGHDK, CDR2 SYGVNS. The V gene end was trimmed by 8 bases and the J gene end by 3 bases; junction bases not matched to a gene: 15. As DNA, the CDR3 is TGTGCCAGCCGCCCTGCGGGACAGGTCACCCATGGAAACACCATATATTTT. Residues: CASRPAGQVTHGNTIYF.